The entry below describes one T cell receptor (beta chain). The data stem from a study of blood T cell repertoires in COVID-19. Generated by immunoSEQ multiplex PCR, the TCRdb table keeps only in-frame clones and is missing some. The data show about 100,000 clones, with 70% to 90% seen just once and 2% to 3% held by the top ten. The sequenced material came from PBMCs or T cells enriched from blood (not recorded which). The receptor comes from a woman in her 50s who had recovered from COVID-19.

CDR3 DNA: TGTGCTAGTGGTCTTACAGCGAACACTGAAGCTTTCTTT. The encoded protein is CASGLTANTEAFF. The V and J genes are TRBV12-5 and TRBJ1-1; D is ambiguous. This CDR3 region has 13 residues. Germline CDR1 and CDR2: LGHNT and FRNRAP. The germline V and J ends were trimmed by 5 bases and 1 base, with 8 bases remaining between them.